These 26 T cell receptor beta chains were sequenced from one sample in a study of blood T cell repertoires in COVID-19. Assay: immunoSEQ multiplex PCR; the TCRdb copy retains only in-frame clones and omits some. The sample contains more than 250,000 clones, around nine tenths of which appear only once. The sequencing sample was made of peripheral blood. Source of these receptors: a man aged 45 to 65 with active or convalescent COVID-19.

This sequence joins TRBV19 and TRBJ1-2; D is unclear. Germline V lookup: CDR1 LNHDA, CDR2 SQIVND (reference sequence). This CDR3 comprises 15 residues. V was trimmed by 5 bases and J by 0 bases, leaving 13 bases between them. The CDR3 region has the DNA TGTGCCAGTAGTTTAAAACGGTCATCTAACTATGGCTACACCTTC. Translating gives CASSLKRSSNYGYTF.

The J gene is TRBJ1-5, the V gene TRBV27; tentatively, D is TRBD1 (5 bases). CDR3 size: 15 residues. The germline CDR1 and CDR2 sequences are MNHEY and SMNVEV (reference sequence). V lost 5 bases and J lost 5, with 16 bases in between. The CDR3 coding sequence is TGTGCCAGCAGTCCATACCCCCCCAGGGATCAGCCCCAGCATTTT. Translation: CASSPYPPRDQPQHF.

The gene calls are TRBV30 and TRBJ1-4, with D perhaps matching TRBD1 (6 bases). The germline V and J ends were trimmed by 5 bases and 6 bases, with 13 bases remaining between them. The CDR3 runs to 13 residues. Germline CDR1 and CDR2: GTSNPN and SVGIG (reference sequence). The CDR3 sequence is CAWGRGTDEKLFF. The CDR3 nucleotides read TGTGCCTGGGGTAGGGGGACGGATGAAAAACTGTTTTTT.

The V call is TRBV28, the J call TRBJ2-5; 9 bases agree with TRBD2. The V and J ends lost 5 bases and 5 bases, in that order; junction bases with no gene match: 15. The CDR3 contains 17 residues. Germline CDR1 is MDHEN and CDR2 is SYDVKM. CDR3 in amino acids: CASSELAGRAPVETQYF. The DNA of the CDR3 is TGTGCCAGCAGTGAGCTAGCGGGGAGGGCGCCGGTGGAGACCCAGTACTTC.

This clone was detected only a few times. The V and J genes are TRBV19 and TRBJ2-7; tentative D call: TRBD2 (6 bases). This CDR3 region has 22 residues. Germline CDR1 is LNHDA and CDR2 is SQIVND (reference sequence). Trimming removed 7 bases at V and 0 bases at J, with 37 bases between. The DNA of the CDR3 is TGTGCCAGTATTACCCCCTGGGTAATGTTGGAGGGAACCCGTAGGAGCTCCTACGAGCAGTACTTC. Translated, it gives CASITPWVMLEGTRRSSYEQYF.

The count of this clone is one. The chain links TRBV5-4 to TRBJ1-5, with 7 bases matching TRBD1. From germline, CDR1 is SGHNT and CDR2 YYREEE (reference sequence). V dropped 2 bases and J dropped 5; count of bases not matched to a gene: 4. The CDR3 totals 14 residues. The CDR3: CASSFEGADQPQHF. The CDR3 region has the DNA TGTGCCAGCAGCTTTGAGGGGGCGGATCAGCCCCAGCATTTT.

The V gene is TRBV9, the J gene TRBJ1-4, with TRBD1 identical over 9 bases. This CDR3 contains 15 residues. After removal of 3 bases from V and 6 bases from J, the junction contained 6 bases not matched to a gene. Germline CDR1 and CDR2: SGDLS and YYNGEE. CDR3 protein: CASSARDREYEKLFF. The CDR3 DNA sequence: TGTGCCAGCAGCGCCAGGGACAGGGAATATGAAAAACTGTTTTTT.

The V call is TRBV5-7, the J call TRBJ2-7; D possibly corresponds to TRBD1 (5 bases). Being an ORF, TRBV5-7 has a function that is uncertain. The V end was cut by 0 bases, the J end by 7 bases, with 5 bases between. The CDR3 is 11 amino acids. CDR3 sequence reads: CASSLAGEQYF. Written as DNA, the CDR3 is TGTGCCAGCAGCTTGGCAGGGGAGCAGTACTTC.

This clone came up once. This chain links TRBV5-1 with TRBJ2-1; tentative D call: TRBD2 (6 bases). The CDR3 extends over 15 amino acids. V was shortened by 0 bases and J by 5 bases, with 12 bases between the two germline ends. CDR1 is SGHRS, CDR2 YFSETQ, per germline. The CDR3 here is CASSLVAGSNNEQFF. As DNA, the CDR3 is TGCGCCAGCAGCTTGGTCGCGGGATCAAACAATGAGCAGTTCTTC. The full variable domain, with the rest looked up from reference TRBV5-1 and TRBJ2-1, is KAGVTQTPRYLIKTRGQQVTLSCSPISGHRSVSWYQQTPGQGLQFLFEYFSETQRNKGNFPGRFSGRQFSNSRSEMNVSTLELGDSALYLCASSLVAGSNNEQFFGPGTRLTVL.

The chain links TRBV5-1 to TRBJ1-1, with D perhaps matching TRBD1 (5 bases). This CDR3 region has 14 residues. Trimming cost V 3 bases and J 0 bases, with 9 bases left between them. The germline V gene encodes CDR1 SGHRS and CDR2 YFSETQ. The CDR3 nucleotides are TGCGCCAGCAGCTACGACAGACTGAACACTGAAGCTTTCTTT. It encodes CASSYDRLNTEAFF.

V usage is TRBV10-3 and J usage is TRBJ1-4, with D possibly matching TRBD1 (6 bases). The CDR3 is made up of 15 amino acids. Germline values: CDR1 ENHRY, CDR2 SYGVKD. V lost 3 bases, J lost 5 bases, and 13 bases lay in between. CDR3 residues: CAISDTTRGNEKLFF. The CDR3 bases are TGTGCCATCAGTGATACGACAAGGGGGAATGAAAAACTGTTTTTT.

The V gene is TRBV29-1, the J gene TRBJ2-3; D is unresolved. The CDR3 has 11 amino acids. The V gene's germline CDR1 is SQVTM and CDR2 ANQGSEA. Trimming cost V 5 bases and J 1 base, with 4 bases left between them. The CDR3 sequence: CSVSGTDTQYF. DNA of the CDR3: TGCAGCGTTTCAGGCACAGATACGCAGTATTTT.

The chain recombines TRBV28 with TRBJ1-2, with a possible D match to TRBD1 (5 bases). This CDR3 is 14 amino acids long. In germline, CDR1 is MDHEN, CDR2 SYDVKM. The V and J ends lost 3 bases and 4 bases respectively, with 12 bases between them. CDR3: CASSLSIGVYGYTF. DNA of the CDR3: TGTGCCAGCAGTTTGTCGATAGGGGTCTATGGCTACACCTTC.

The chain is built from TRBV6-5 and TRBJ1-2, with D hard to call. Germline loops: CDR1 MNHEY, CDR2 SVGAGI. CDR3 size: 13 residues. V lost 0 bases and J 5 bases, leaving 7 bases between the germline ends. CDR3 in amino acids: CASSYSQLYGYTF. The CDR3 nucleotides are TGTGCCAGCAGTTACTCTCAACTTTATGGCTACACCTTC.

J is TRBJ1-1 and V is TRBV2; 7 nucleotides line up with TRBD1. Germline CDR1 SNHLY, CDR2 FYNNEI. The V segment lost 5 bases and the J segment 0 bases; nucleotides outside the gene matches: 6. This CDR3 has 15 amino acids. The CDR3 DNA reads as TGTGCCAGCAGTTACGGACAGGACGTGAACACTGAAGCTTTCTTT. Its translation is CASSYGQDVNTEAFF.

The chain recombines TRBV6-4 with TRBJ2-3; no clear D. CDR1 is MRHNA and CDR2 is SNTAGT in the germline V gene. The CDR3 length is 14 residues. V was clipped by 6 bases and J by 2 bases, with 12 bases between them. CDR3 in amino acids: CASSAGLTTDTQYF. The DNA for the CDR3 is TGTGCCAGCAGCGCTGGGCTAACCACAGATACGCAGTATTTT.

This clone was seen only once. The chain carries TRBV19 and TRBJ1-5; no reliable D call. V was trimmed by 3 bases and J by 5 bases, leaving 11 bases between them. CDR1 is LNHDA and CDR2 is SQIVND in the germline V gene (reference sequence). CDR3 length: 14 residues. CDR3 nucleotide sequence: TGTGCCAGTAGTATCTTAGGGAGAGATCAGCCCCAGCATTTT. It is translated as CASSILGRDQPQHF. The full variable domain, its missing parts supplied by reference TRBV19 and TRBJ1-5, is DGGITQSPKYLFRKEGQNVTLSCEQNLNHDAMYWYRQDPGQGLRLIYYSQIVNDFQKGDIAEGYSVSREKKESFPLTVTSAQKNPTAFYLCASSILGRDQPQHFGDGTRLSIL.

V is TRBV28 and J is TRBJ2-3; 8 positions match TRBD2. CDR3 length equals 22 residues. V lost 5 bases and J lost 1; bases outside the gene matches: 26. The V gene's germline CDR1 is MDHEN and CDR2 SYDVKM. This CDR3 reads CASSGEGSRSSGSGGGTDTQYF. The CDR3 DNA reads TGTGCCAGCAGTGGCGAGGGGAGCCGTTCGAGTGGGTCGGGAGGGGGCACAGATACGCAGTATTTT.

The chain has TRBV9 and TRBJ1-3; D remains ambiguous. Germline V CDR1 and CDR2: SGDLS, YYNGEE. The V gene lost 4 bases and the J gene lost 2 bases, with 13 bases spanning the gap. The length of the CDR3 is 15 residues. This CDR3 reads CASSQDPSAGNTIYF. In DNA form, the CDR3 reads TGTGCCAGCAGCCAAGATCCGAGCGCTGGAAACACCATATATTTT. The whole variable domain, remainder taken from reference TRBV9 and TRBJ1-3, is DSGVTQTPKHLITATGQRVTLRCSPRSGDLSVYWYQQSLDQGLQFLIQYYNGEERAKGNILERFSAQQFPDLHSELNLSSLELGDSALYFCASSQDPSAGNTIYFGEGSWLTVV.

The V call is TRBV5-1, the J call TRBJ1-1; a possible D gene is TRBD1 (6 bases). V gave up 0 bases and J gave up 0 bases, with 12 bases separating them. The CDR3 is 16 residues long. Germline V CDR1 and CDR2: SGHRS, YFSETQ. The CDR3, as DNA: TGCGCCAGCAGCTTGGTTGCAGGGGATCTGAACACTGAAGCTTTCTTT. Residues: CASSLVAGDLNTEAFF.

The gene calls are TRBV2 and TRBJ1-6; D unresolved. Germline V gene lookup returns CDR1 SNHLY and CDR2 FYNNEI. This CDR3 has 13 amino acids. Trimming stripped 2 bases from V and 7 bases from J, with 6 bases between. The CDR3 here is CASSESGNSPLHF. CDR3 DNA sequence: TGTGCCAGCAGTGAATCCGGGAATTCACCCCTCCACTTT.

This clone was recorded only once. One end of the junction is discordant with germline, which a read error may explain. The chain carries TRBV7-7 and TRBJ2-5; D is perhaps TRBD1 (5 bases). The germline V gene encodes CDR1 SSHAT and CDR2 FNYEAQ (reference sequence). The CDR3 runs 13 residues. In DNA form, the CDR3 reads TGTGCTAGCAGCAAGGACAAGGAAGAGACCCAGTACTTC. Protein: CASSKDKEETQYF.

V and J are TRBV7-8 and TRBJ2-7, with D possibly matching TRBD2 (5 bases). Germline V lookup: CDR1 SGHVS, CDR2 FQNEAQ. The CDR3 is made up of 13 amino acids. Trimming shortened V by 2 bases and J by 3 bases, and 8 bases separated the two germline ends. The CDR3 is CASSLRGGYEQYF. The CDR3 nucleotides read TGTGCCAGCAGCTTACGGGGTGGCTACGAGCAGTACTTC. Full variable domain (missing parts from reference TRBV7-8 and TRBJ2-7): GAGVSQSPRYKVAKRGQDVALRCDPISGHVSLFWYQQALGQGPEFLTYFQNEAQLDKSGLPSDRFFAERPEGSVSTLKIQRTQQEDSAVYLCASSLRGGYEQYFGPGTRLTVT.

This clone showed up just once. The chain combines TRBV5-1 with TRBJ1-3; D uncertain. Deletions cut 0 bases from V and 0 bases from J, with 10 bases between. This CDR3 contains 16 residues. Germline V lookup: CDR1 SGHRS, CDR2 YFSETQ. CDR3 nucleotides: TGCGCCAGCAGCTTGGCCCCAGGAAGCTCTGGAAACACCATATATTTT. Protein product: CASSLAPGSSGNTIYF.

Only a few counts were recorded for this clone. The chain joins TRBV28 to TRBJ1-6, with D possibly being TRBD1 (6 bases). The CDR3 totals 14 residues. Looked up from germline, CDR1 is MDHEN and CDR2 is SYDVKM. Trimming cost V 2 bases and J 7 bases, with 9 bases left between them. The CDR3, as DNA: TGTGCCAGCAGTTTACAAGGACAGAATTCACCCCTCCACTTT. It specifies CASSLQGQNSPLHF. The whole variable domain, remainder taken from reference TRBV28 and TRBJ1-6, is DVKVTQSSRYLVKRTGEKVFLECVQDMDHENMFWYRQDPGLGLRLIYFSYDVKMKEKGDIPEGYSVSREKKERFSLILESASTNQTSMYLCASSLQGQNSPLHFGNGTRLTVT.

V gene TRBV7-2 combines with J gene TRBJ1-1, with a possible D match to TRBD1 (5 bases). V was cut by 2 bases and J by 3 bases, with 13 bases left in between. Germline V gene lookup returns CDR1 SGHTA and CDR2 FQGNSA. This CDR3 comprises 15 residues. The DNA for the CDR3 is TGTGCCAGCAGCTTAATTTTTTCGGGGGACACTGAAGCTTTCTTT. Translation: CASSLIFSGDTEAFF.